This T cell receptor (beta chain) was identified in a study of post-analysis software for immune sequencing data. Study-wide context: The cohort encompassed relapsing-remitting, secondary progressive and progressive-relapsing multiple sclerosis disease courses.

Trimming took off 3 bases at V and 6 bases at J, with 11 bases between the two ends. The CDR3 has 14 residues. Looked up from germline, CDR1 is MDHEN and CDR2 is SYDVKM. Each TCR beta cDNA library carried unique molecular identifiers. MiXCR, applied by TCRdb to the PCR reads, yields one record per CDR3 protein. The profile shows some 690,000 distinct CDR3 sequences, 25% to 30% of them singletons. A word on this clonotype: Its antigen is unidentified.

Broader study findings: Relative to controls, patients with multiple sclerosis showed significantly lower normalized Chao1 diversity. In patients, TRBV5-6, TRBV5-1 and TRBV20-1 belonged to roughly five TRBV segments found more frequently than in controls.

Material for sequencing was blood. This TCR derives from a girl aged 5 to 17 with multiple sclerosis. This sequence joins TRBV28 and TRBJ2-2; D tentatively reads TRBD1 or TRBD2 (6 bases each). DNA of the CDR3: TGTGCCAGCAGTTTCGGGGGCTTGGCCGGGGAGCTGTTTTTT. It yields the protein CASSFGGLAGELFF.